Sequencing of this T cell receptor (beta chain) was carried out in a study of T-cell memory formation after mild COVID-19. Study observations and caveats: The pre-infection memory compartment contained some responding clones, suggesting cross-reactive memory joined. Clones that contracted from day 15 to 85 had balanced CD4/CD8; later expanders were CD4+ biased. Second-wave clones reaching peak frequency on day 37 lacked confirmed SARS-CoV-2 specificity.

After removal of 5 bases from V and 1 base from J, the junction contained 7 bases not matched to a gene. This CDR3 comprises 16 residues. CDR1 is SGHVS, CDR2 FQNEAQ, per germline. It was 5'RACE with constant-segment primers that produced the TCR alpha and TCR beta cDNA libraries, which carried sample barcodes and UMIs. TCRdb re-derived calls from the 5' RACE reads in MiXCR, one entry per CDR3 protein. The sample lists about 140,000 distinct CDR3 sequences; 13% to 15% were seen once. Only a few counts were recorded for this clonotype. Its target is unknown. The material sequenced was PBMCs or a T cell subset sorted from them (not recorded which). The chain combines TRBV7-8 with TRBJ1-2; 10 bases match TRBD1. This clonotype was obtained from an adult woman who had mild COVID-19 (a few samples of this study predate the infection). Cell type and time point are not known. The CDR3 loop reads CASSNRTGGLNYGYTF. DNA of the CDR3: TGTGCCAGCAGCAACCGGACAGGGGGACTTAACTATGGCTACACCTTC.